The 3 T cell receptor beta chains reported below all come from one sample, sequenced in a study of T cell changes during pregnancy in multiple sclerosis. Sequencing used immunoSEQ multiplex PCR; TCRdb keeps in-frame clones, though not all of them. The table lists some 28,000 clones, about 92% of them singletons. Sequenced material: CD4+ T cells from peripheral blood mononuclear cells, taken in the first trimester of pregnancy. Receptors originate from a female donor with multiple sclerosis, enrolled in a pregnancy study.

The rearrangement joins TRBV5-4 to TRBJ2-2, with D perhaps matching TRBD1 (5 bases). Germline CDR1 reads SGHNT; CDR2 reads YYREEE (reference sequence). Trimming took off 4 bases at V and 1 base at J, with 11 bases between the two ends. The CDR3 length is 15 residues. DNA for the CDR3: TGTGCCAGCAGCCTACCCCAGGGGAACACCGGGGAGCTGTTTTTT. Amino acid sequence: CASSLPQGNTGELFF. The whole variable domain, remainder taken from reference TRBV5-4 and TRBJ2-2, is ETGVTQSPTHLIKTRGQQVTLRCSSQSGHNTVSWYQQALGQGPQFIFQYYREEENGRGNFPPRFSGLQFPNYSSELNVNALELDDSALYLCASSLPQGNTGELFFGEGSRLTVL.

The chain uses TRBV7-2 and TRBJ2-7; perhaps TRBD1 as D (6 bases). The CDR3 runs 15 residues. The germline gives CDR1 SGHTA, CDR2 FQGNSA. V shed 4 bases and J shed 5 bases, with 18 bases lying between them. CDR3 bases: TGTGCCAGCAGCTCCCTGGGGGCAGGCGTCCACGAGCAGTACTTC. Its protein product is CASSSLGAGVHEQYF.

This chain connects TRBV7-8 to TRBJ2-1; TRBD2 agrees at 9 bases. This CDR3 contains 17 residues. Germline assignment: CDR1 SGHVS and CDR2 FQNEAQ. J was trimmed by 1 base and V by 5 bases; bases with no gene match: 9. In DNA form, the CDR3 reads TGTGCCAGCAGCAACCGAGGCAGCGGGGGGTCCTACAATGAGCAGTTCTTC. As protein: CASSNRGSGGSYNEQFF.